This TCR delta chain was obtained from a study of γδ T cells in repeated Plasmodium falciparum infection (dated by TCRdb to the early 2020s). Describing the broader study: The natural-infection arm enrolled Malian children exposed to intense seasonal malaria transmission and compared the Malian children with Australian children matched for age and gender. The study looked at how repeated Plasmodium falciparum infection shapes the human gammadelta T cell repertoire, using both natural infection in Mali and controlled human malaria infection. Four or five malaria-naive U.S. adults underwent four controlled human malaria infections by bites from P. falciparum NF54-infected Anopheles stephensi mosquitoes over around 580 days. The gammadelta TCR repertoires from Mali were analysed in two ways: cross-sectionally during periods with no transmission, and longitudinally across episodes of acute febrile malaria. Controlled-infection subjects were sampled at baseline, immediately before selected infections, and 21 days after each infection. The paper's findings and limits, for the study overall: Generalizability was limited because the Malian cohort was drawn from a small rural village of predominantly one ethnic group. In Vdelta2-negative, largely Vdelta1+, gammadelta TCR repertoires, repeated controlled infections appeared to drive waves of new clonotype selection. The controlled-infection cohort was small, limiting analysis of inter-individual variability in gammadelta T cell responses. A highly stable polyclonal repertoire over time and infection, with many inter-individual overlapping TCRgamma sequences, was shown by Vgamma9/Vdelta2+ TCR repertoires. Vdelta2-negative gammadelta TCR repertoires from Malian children appeared more clonally expanded, less diverse and less shared than those of Australian children.

Vgamma9/Vdelta2+ and Vdelta2-negative gammadelta T cell populations were flow-sorted from peripheral blood mononuclear cells for bulk TCR repertoire analysis. The table lists this clone with a few counts. The specificity of this receptor is unknown. TCRdb has a much larger clone's protein, which differs at residue 7 from the translation of this DNA, likely because of a read error; what is shown is the protein translated from the DNA. Trimming costs V 2 bases and J 2 bases, and their ends lie 27 bases apart. The CDR3 measures 20 amino acids from cysteine to phenylalanine. Only the CDR3 part of the read is kept: 60 bases, read in frame from the first base. CDR1 TSWWSYY and CDR2 QGS are derived from the germline V gene. Libraries were constructed by multiplex PCR. For sequencing, an Illumina MiSeq was employed. Every sorted gammadelta T cell sample had both its TCR gamma (TRG) and TCR delta (TRD) chains sequenced. On the study's bioinformatics: The repertoire analyses used clonotype tree plots, the accumulated frequency of the top 20 clonotypes, and diversity index (DI) and D75 metrics. TCRdb reprocessed the public reads with the caller CATT; rows with the same DNA were merged afterwards. In this record, the V and J calls reflect TCRdb's handling and not the investigators' own analysis. This sample has 75,000 to 95,000 delta-chain clones in its table, and 0.98% of those were observed once. The top ten clonotypes cover more than 9% of the sample.

The rearrangement combines TRDV1 with TRDJ1; a tentative D call is TRDD2 (5 bases match). The sequence derives from a pool of human donors (malaria-infected and uninfected, not separated). Sequences were obtained from gamma-delta T cells from blood. The CDR3 region: CALGEGHGLSYGTGTDKLIF. The DNA sequence is given as TGTGCTCTTGGGGAAGGACACGGCCTATCCTATGGAACGGGTACCGATAAACTCATCTTT.